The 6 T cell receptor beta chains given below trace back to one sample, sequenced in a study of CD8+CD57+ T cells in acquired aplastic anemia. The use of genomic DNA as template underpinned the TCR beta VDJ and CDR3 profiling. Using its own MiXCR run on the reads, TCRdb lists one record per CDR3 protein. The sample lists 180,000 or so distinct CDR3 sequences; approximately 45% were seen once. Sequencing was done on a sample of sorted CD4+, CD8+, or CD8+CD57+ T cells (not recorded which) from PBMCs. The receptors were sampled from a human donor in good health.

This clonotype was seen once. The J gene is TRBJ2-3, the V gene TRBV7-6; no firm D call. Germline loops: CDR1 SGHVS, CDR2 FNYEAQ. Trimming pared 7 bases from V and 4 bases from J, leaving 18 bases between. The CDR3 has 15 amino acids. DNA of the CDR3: TGTGCCAGCACCTCCATGTCCGGGTTGGCAGATACGCAGTATTTT. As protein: CASTSMSGLADTQYF.

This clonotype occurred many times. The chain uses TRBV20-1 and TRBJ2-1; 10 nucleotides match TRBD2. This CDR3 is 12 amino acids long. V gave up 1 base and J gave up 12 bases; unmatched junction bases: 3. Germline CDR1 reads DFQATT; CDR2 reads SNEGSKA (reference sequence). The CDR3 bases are TGCAGTGCTAGAGCCCTAGCGGGAGTGCAGTTCTTC. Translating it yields CSARALAGVQFF.

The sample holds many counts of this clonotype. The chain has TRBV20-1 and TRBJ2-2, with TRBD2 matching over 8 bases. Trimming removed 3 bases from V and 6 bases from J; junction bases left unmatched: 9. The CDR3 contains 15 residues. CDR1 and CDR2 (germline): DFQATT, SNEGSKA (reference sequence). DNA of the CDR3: TGCAGTGCTAGTCGAGGACTAGCAAGCCCCGGGGAGCTGTTTTTT. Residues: CSASRGLASPGELFF.

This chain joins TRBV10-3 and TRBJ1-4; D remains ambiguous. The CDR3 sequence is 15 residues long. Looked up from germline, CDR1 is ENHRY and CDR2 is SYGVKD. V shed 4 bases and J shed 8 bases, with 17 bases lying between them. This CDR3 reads CAISVVSGNREKLFF. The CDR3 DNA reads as TGTGCCATCAGTGTCGTGTCAGGAAATCGGGAAAAACTGTTTTTT.

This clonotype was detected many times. The CDR3, as DNA: TGTGCCAGCAGTTCCGGACTAGCGGAGTACAATGAGCAGTTCTTC. It encodes CASSSGLAEYNEQFF. This chain uses TRBV12-3 or TRBV12-4 with TRBJ2-1; 10 nucleotides agree with TRBD2. The CDR3 spans 15 residues. Trimming took 4 bases from V and 4 from J; bases not matched to a gene: 4.

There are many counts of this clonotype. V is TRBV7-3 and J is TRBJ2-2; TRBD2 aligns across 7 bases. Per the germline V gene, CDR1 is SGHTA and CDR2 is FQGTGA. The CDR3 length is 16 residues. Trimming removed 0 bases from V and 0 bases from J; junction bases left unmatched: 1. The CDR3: CASSLTLAANTGELFF. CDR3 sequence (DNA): TGTGCCAGCAGCTTAACGCTAGCGGCGAACACCGGGGAGCTGTTTTTT.